This T cell receptor (beta chain) was documented in a study of blood T cell repertoires in COVID-19. Study context: COVID-19 samples, acute and convalescent, were from the United States, Italy and Spain. T cells, B-cell-depleted T cells, or PBMCs provided the cDNA or gDNA that served as material.

V shed 5 bases and J shed 3 bases, with 10 bases lying between them. This CDR3 has 13 residues. Germline CDR1 MNHNS, CDR2 SASEGT. In the authors' workflow: Researchers report that nucleated cell counts were estimated from reference gene primer amplification. This table comes from immunoSEQ multiplex PCR, and its TCRdb copy is limited to in-frame clones, with some not included. The V and J calls and clone size are taken from that table; D and trimming were inferred from the DNA. The repertoire holds some 110,000 clones, with 80% to 90% as singletons. The chain links TRBV6-1 to TRBJ1-2; the D gene is possibly TRBD1 (6 bases). Sequencing input: peripheral blood. The receptor was derived from a man in his sixties with acute or convalescent COVID-19. In DNA, the CDR3 is TGTGCCAGCAGTCAACAGGGTCACTATGGCTACACCTTC. Translation: CASSQQGHYGYTF.